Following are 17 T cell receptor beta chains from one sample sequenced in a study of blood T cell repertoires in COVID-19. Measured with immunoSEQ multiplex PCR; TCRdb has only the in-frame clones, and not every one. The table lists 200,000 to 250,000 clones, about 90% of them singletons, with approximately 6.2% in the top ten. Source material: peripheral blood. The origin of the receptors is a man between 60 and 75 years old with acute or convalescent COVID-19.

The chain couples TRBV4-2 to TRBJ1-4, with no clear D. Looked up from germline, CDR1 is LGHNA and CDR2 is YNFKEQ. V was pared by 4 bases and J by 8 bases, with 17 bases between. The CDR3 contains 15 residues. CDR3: CASSPGADYREKLFF. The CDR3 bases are TGTGCCAGCAGCCCCGGAGCGGACTATAGGGAAAAACTGTTTTTT.

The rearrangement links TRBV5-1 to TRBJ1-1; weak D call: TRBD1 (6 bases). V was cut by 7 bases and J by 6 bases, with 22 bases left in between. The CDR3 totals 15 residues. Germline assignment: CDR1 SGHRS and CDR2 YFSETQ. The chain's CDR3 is CASRESQGWSAEAFF. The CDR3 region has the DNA TGCGCCAGCCGCGAGTCACAGGGTTGGAGCGCTGAAGCTTTCTTT. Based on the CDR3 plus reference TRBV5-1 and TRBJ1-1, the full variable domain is KAGVTQTPRYLIKTRGQQVTLSCSPISGHRSVSWYQQTPGQGLQFLFEYFSETQRNKGNFPGRFSGRQFSNSRSEMNVSTLELGDSALYLCASRESQGWSAEAFFGQGTRLTVV.

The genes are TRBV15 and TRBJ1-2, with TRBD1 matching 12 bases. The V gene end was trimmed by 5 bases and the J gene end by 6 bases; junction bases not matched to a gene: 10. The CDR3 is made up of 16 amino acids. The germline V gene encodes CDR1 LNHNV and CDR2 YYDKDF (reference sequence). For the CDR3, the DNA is TGTGCCACCAGCGGGGCCGGGACAGGGGGCTTAAATGGCTACACCTTC. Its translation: CATSGAGTGGLNGYTF.

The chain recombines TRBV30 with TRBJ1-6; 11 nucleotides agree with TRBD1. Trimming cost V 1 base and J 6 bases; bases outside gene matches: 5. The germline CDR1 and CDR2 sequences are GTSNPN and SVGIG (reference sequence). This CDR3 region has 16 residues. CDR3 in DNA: TGTGCCTGGAGTGCCCGGGACAGGGGGATTAATTCACCCCTCCACTTT. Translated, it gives CAWSARDRGINSPLHF.

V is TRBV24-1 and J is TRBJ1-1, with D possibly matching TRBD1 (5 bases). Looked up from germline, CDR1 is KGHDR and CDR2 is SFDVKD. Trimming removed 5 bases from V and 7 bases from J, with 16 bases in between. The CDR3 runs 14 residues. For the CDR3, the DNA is TGTGCCACCAGTGGGGGCCCTCCACCATATGAAGCTTTCTTT. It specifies CATSGGPPPYEAFF.

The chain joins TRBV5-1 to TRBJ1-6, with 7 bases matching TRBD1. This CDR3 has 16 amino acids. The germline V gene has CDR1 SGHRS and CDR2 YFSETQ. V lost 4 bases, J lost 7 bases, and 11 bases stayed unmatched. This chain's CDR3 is CASSPVGGTVNSPLHF. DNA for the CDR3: TGCGCCAGCAGCCCGGTCGGAGGGACAGTAAATTCACCCCTCCACTTT.

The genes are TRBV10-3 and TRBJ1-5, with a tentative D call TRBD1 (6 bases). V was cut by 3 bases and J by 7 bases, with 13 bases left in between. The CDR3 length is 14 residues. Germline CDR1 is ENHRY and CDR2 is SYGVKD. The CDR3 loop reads CAISDTGGWQPQHF. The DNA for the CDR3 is TGTGCCATCAGTGACACGGGGGGCTGGCAGCCCCAGCATTTT.

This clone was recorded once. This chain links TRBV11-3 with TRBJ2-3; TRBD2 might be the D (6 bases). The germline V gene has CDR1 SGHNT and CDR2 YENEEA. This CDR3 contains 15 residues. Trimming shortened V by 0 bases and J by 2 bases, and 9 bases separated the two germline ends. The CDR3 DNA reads TGTGCCAGCAGCTTAGATGGGGGGTACACAGATACGCAGTATTTT. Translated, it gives CASSLDGGYTDTQYF.

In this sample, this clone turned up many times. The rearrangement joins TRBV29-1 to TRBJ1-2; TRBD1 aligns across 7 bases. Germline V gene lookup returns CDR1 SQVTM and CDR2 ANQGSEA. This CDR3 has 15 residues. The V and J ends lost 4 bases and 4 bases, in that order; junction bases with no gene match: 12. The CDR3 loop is CSVVDSKTGSYGYTF. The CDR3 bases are TGCAGCGTTGTGGACTCCAAGACAGGGAGCTATGGCTACACCTTC.

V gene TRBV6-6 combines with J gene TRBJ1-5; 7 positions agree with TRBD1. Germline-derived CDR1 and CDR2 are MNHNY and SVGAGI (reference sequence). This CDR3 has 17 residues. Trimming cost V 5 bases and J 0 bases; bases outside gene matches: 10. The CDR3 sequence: CASSPMGQTHSNQPQHF. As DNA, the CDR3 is TGTGCCAGCAGTCCCATGGGACAGACTCATAGCAATCAGCCCCAGCATTTT.

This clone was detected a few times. The CDR3 nucleotides read TGTGCCACCAGTGATGTGGGACAGGGACGCGGGACTAGAATGGATGAGCAGTTCTTC. As protein: CATSDVGQGRGTRMDEQFF. The chain has TRBV24-1 and TRBJ2-1, with D perhaps TRBD1 (9 bases). Trimming left V 3 bases short and J 8 bases short, with 28 bases between. The germline V gene has CDR1 KGHDR and CDR2 SFDVKD. This CDR3 region has 19 residues.

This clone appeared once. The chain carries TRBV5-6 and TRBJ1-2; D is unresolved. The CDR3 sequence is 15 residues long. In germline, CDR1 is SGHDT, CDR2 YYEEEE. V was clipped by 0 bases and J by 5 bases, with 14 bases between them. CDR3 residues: CASSLVVSAVYGYTF. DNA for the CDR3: TGTGCCAGCAGCTTGGTCGTTTCAGCGGTTTATGGCTACACCTTC.

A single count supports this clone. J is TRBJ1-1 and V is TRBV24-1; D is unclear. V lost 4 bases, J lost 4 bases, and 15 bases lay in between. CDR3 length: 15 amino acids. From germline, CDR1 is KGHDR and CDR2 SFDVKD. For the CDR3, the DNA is TGTGCCACCAGTGACCCCCACCCTCGGGGCACTGAAGCTTTCTTT. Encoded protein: CATSDPHPRGTEAFF.

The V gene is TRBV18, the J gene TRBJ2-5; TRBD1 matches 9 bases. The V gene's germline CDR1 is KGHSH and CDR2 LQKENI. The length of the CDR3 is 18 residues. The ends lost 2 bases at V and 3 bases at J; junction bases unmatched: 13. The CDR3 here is CASSPTPSLDRGEETQYF. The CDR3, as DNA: TGTGCCAGCTCACCAACCCCCTCCTTGGACAGGGGTGAAGAGACCCAGTACTTC.

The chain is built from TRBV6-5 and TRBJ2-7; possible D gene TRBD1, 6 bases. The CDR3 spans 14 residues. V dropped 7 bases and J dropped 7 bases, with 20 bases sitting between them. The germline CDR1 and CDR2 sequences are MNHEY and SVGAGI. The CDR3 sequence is CASTGGRGQGEQYF. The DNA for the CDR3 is TGTGCCAGCACTGGAGGACGGGGACAAGGGGAGCAGTACTTC.

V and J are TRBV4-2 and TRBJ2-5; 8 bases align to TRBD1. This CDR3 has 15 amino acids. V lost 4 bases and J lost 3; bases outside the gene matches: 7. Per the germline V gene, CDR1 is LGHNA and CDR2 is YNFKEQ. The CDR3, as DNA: TGTGCCAGCAGCCGCCAACAGGGGGAGGAAGAGACCCAGTACTTC. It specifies CASSRQQGEEETQYF.

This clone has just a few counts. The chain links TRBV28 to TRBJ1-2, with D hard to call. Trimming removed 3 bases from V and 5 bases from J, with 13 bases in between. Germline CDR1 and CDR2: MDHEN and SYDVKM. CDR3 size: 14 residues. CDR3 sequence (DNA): TGTGCCAGCAGTTTGAGTCTGGTTAAATATGGCTACACCTTC. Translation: CASSLSLVKYGYTF.